This passage covers 14 T cell receptor beta chains from one sample sequenced in a study of T cells after yellow fever vaccination. MiXCR, run by TCRdb on the 5' RACE reads, gives a single entry per CDR3 protein. This repertoire shows hundreds of thousands of distinct CDR3 sequences, approximately 13% found once; its top ten account for over 12%. The source material was PBMCs, sampled on the day of the yellow fever booster vaccination. The receptors derive from a man aged 25-40 years who received the YFV17D yellow fever vaccine.

A few counts support this clonotype. The chain combines TRBV12-3 or TRBV12-4 with TRBJ2-3; the D is unclear. The CDR3 length is 12 residues. Trimming left V 6 bases short and J 3 bases short, with 7 bases between. In DNA, the CDR3 is TGTGCCAGCAGGCGACTTACAGATACGCAGTATTTT. This encodes CASRRLTDTQYF.

This clonotype has only a few counts. This rearrangement joins TRBV29-1 to TRBJ1-1, with D possibly being TRBD1 (5 bases). This CDR3 spans 13 amino acids. Trimming pared 4 bases from V and 0 bases from J, leaving 9 bases between. Germline V lookup: CDR1 SQVTM, CDR2 ANQGSEA. CDR3 nucleotide sequence: TGCAGCGTTGGGGGCAGAATGAACACTGAAGCTTTCTTT. It is translated as CSVGGRMNTEAFF. The entire variable domain, with the rest obtained from reference TRBV29-1 and TRBJ1-1, is as follows: SAVISQKPSRDICQRGTSLTIQCQVDSQVTMMFWYRQQPGQSLTLIATANQGSEATYESGFVIDKFPISRPNLTFSTLTVSNMSPEDSSIYLCSVGGRMNTEAFFGQGTRLTVV.

This clonotype was observed a handful of times. The chain uses TRBV7-2 and TRBJ1-1, with D tentatively TRBD1 (5 bases). Trimming took 5 bases from V and 1 from J, leaving 11 bases between them. CDR3 length: 14 amino acids. Germline V CDR1 and CDR2: SGHTA, FQGNSA. This CDR3 reads CASSQYGGNTEAFF. CDR3 nucleotide sequence: TGTGCCAGCAGCCAGTATGGGGGGAACACTGAAGCTTTCTTT.

The table lists this clonotype with a few counts. The genes are TRBV21-1 and TRBJ2-7; the D segment call TRBD1 is taken from the table without a DNA check. TRBV21-1 is a known pseudogene. There are 12 residues in the CDR3. CDR3 sequence reads: CAGWDRFYEQYF. CDR3 coding DNA: TGTGCCGGCTGGGACAGATTCTACGAGCAGTACTTC.

This clonotype was recorded at least ten times. The V and J genes are TRBV7-9 and TRBJ2-5, with a tentative D call TRBD1 (6 bases). With 6 bases removed from V and 0 bases from J, the gap between germline ends came to 8 bases. The germline CDR1 and CDR2 sequences are SEHNR and FQNEAQ (reference sequence). The CDR3 is 13 amino acids. CDR3 loop: CASRRTDQETQYF. CDR3 DNA sequence: TGTGCCAGCAGACGGACAGACCAAGAGACCCAGTACTTC.

The V gene is TRBV20-1, the J gene TRBJ2-7; TRBD1 aligns across 12 bases. The CDR3 has 14 residues. CDR1 DFQATT and CDR2 SNEGSKA come from the germline V gene (reference sequence). The V gene end was trimmed by 3 bases and the J gene end by 6 bases; junction bases not matched to a gene: 6. The DNA of the CDR3 is TGCAGTGCTAGCGGGACAGGGGGCATGGGCGAGCAGTACTTC. Amino acid sequence: CSASGTGGMGEQYF.

This clonotype showed up just a few times. The gene calls are TRBV12-3 or TRBV12-4 and TRBJ2-7, with TRBD2 matching over 14 bases. V was pared by 3 bases and J by 7 bases, with 11 bases of the junction left unmatched. The CDR3 runs to 17 residues. The CDR3 DNA reads TGTGCCAGCAGTTTTCTTAGAGGGACTAGCGGGAGATGGGAGCAGTACTTC. It yields the protein CASSFLRGTSGRWEQYF.

Only a few counts were recorded for this clonotype. The chain has TRBV6-5 and TRBJ2-2; tentative D call: TRBD1 (5 bases). Germline V lookup: CDR1 MNHEY, CDR2 SVGAGI. V lost 2 bases and J lost 4, with 8 bases in between. The CDR3 extends over 14 amino acids. The DNA of the CDR3 is TGTGCCAGCAGTTACGGCAGGGTCACCGGGGAGCTGTTTTTT. It codes for CASSYGRVTGELFF.

This clonotype occurred many times. The chain links TRBV12-3 or TRBV12-4 to TRBJ2-7; D possibly corresponds to TRBD2 (6 bases). This CDR3 is built from 14 residues. V was cut by 7 bases and J by 0 bases, with 13 bases left in between. The CDR3 DNA follows: TGTGCCAGCACCGGCGGGATTTCCTCCTACGAGCAGTACTTC. Translated: CASTGGISSYEQYF.

This clonotype has only a few counts. The V and J genes are TRBV4-3 and TRBJ2-5; D may correspond to TRBD1 or TRBD2 (6 bases each). The ends were cut back, 1 base at V and 5 bases at J, with 17 bases in the middle. The CDR3 totals 16 residues. Per germline, CDR1 LGHNA and CDR2 YSLEER. The CDR3 nucleotides are TGCGCCAGCAGCCAAGGAGGGGGGACCACAGCGGAGACCCAGTACTTC. It yields the protein CASSQGGGTTAETQYF.

The genes are TRBV14 and TRBJ1-6; the D is unclear. The germline V and J ends were trimmed by 3 bases and 13 bases, with 10 bases remaining between them. The CDR3 extends over 12 amino acids. Germline values: CDR1 SGHDN, CDR2 FVKESK. The CDR3 here is CASSHRGGPLHF. The CDR3 DNA sequence: TGTGCCAGCAGCCACCGAGGAGGGCCCCTCCACTTT.

This chain uses TRBV3-1 with TRBJ2-2; 7 bases line up with TRBD2. Germline assignment: CDR1 LGHDT and CDR2 YNNKEL (reference sequence). The length of the CDR3 is 17 residues. J was trimmed by 7 bases and V by 3 bases; bases with no gene match: 14. The CDR3 here is CASSQDSWEGRLGELFF. The DNA of the CDR3 is TGTGCCAGCAGCCAGGATTCGTGGGAGGGGAGGCTCGGGGAGCTGTTTTTT. The full variable domain, with the rest looked up from reference TRBV3-1 and TRBJ2-2, is DTAVSQTPKYLVTQMGNDKSIKCEQNLGHDTMYWYKQDSKKFLKIMFSYNNKELIINETVPNRFSPKSPDKAHLNLHINSLELGDSAVYFCASSQDSWEGRLGELFFGEGSRLTVL.

This clonotype was counted a few times. The V call is TRBV12-3 or TRBV12-4, the J call TRBJ1-4; TRBD1 is a possible D gene (5 bases). The V end was cut by 6 bases, the J end by 8 bases, with 22 bases between. This CDR3 is 16 amino acids long. CDR3 nucleotide sequence: TGTGCCAGCAGCTTTGGAAGGGACTCGCGGAGCGAAAAACTGTTTTTT. It specifies CASSFGRDSRSEKLFF.

The chain links TRBV20-1 to TRBJ2-4; unclear D gene. V lost 8 bases and J 11 bases, leaving 25 bases between the germline ends. The CDR3 is made up of 14 amino acids. Germline V CDR1 and CDR2: DFQATT, SNEGSKA (reference sequence). Written as DNA, the CDR3 is TGCAGTACTACCTCCTCCATATCGCGGTGGGTTCAGTACTTC. Its protein product is CSTTSSISRWVQYF.